Below, one T cell receptor beta chain is given with its context. In the original workflow: Estimation of nucleated cell counts was performed using reference gene primer amplification. Sequencing was performed with immunoSEQ multiplex PCR; in TCRdb, only in-frame clones are kept and a portion is missing. V, J and clone size are taken as reported in that table, and D and trimming were inferred from the DNA itself. The sample has about 150,000 clones, over 60% seen once. The CDR3 has 16 amino acids. V was pared by 3 bases and J by 2 bases, with 8 bases of the junction left unmatched. CDR1 is LGHDT, CDR2 YNNKEL, per germline (reference sequence). These data originate in a study of blood T cell repertoires in COVID-19. Study context: Samples taken during acute and convalescent COVID-19 were collected in the United States, Italy and Spain. PBMCs, B-cell-depleted T cells, or T cells were the source of the cDNA or gDNA that made up the material.

J is TRBJ2-3 and V is TRBV3-1 (or the pseudogene TRBV3-2), with TRBD2 matching 7 bases. The TCR was taken from an elderly woman with acute or convalescent COVID-19. Sequenced sample: peripheral blood. CDR3 DNA: TGTGCCAGCAGCCATTCGGTGCGGGGGACCACAGATACGCAGTATTTT. It is translated as CASSHSVRGTTDTQYF.